These T cell receptor beta chains were read from a single sample in a study of identical twins. A single record per CDR3 protein comes from TCRdb applying MiXCR to the 5' RACE reads. The profile shows 450,000 or so distinct CDR3 sequences, 13% to 15% of them singletons. In addition, the sample was reused for a study of yellow fever vaccine responses in identical twins.

The sequenced sample consisted of CD4+ T cells sorted from blood. Receptors originate from a woman aged 18-35 years in good health. The CDR3 runs from the conserved cysteine through the conserved F or W. The D gene is left open where the match is weak. The size of a clone is reported for some rows only, either as once, few or many, or as a class for expanded clones.

v_call,j_call,d_call,clone_size,cdr3_nt,cdr3_aa
TRBV7-9,TRBJ1-4,.,.,TGTGCCAGCAGCCAAAAACAGGGCACTAATGAAAAACTGTTTTTT,CASSQKQGTNEKLFF
TRBV4-1,TRBJ1-2,TRBD1,.,TGCGCCAGCAGCCAAGTTCCGGGGACAGGGCATTTCCTTAACTATGGCTACACCTTC,CASSQVPGTGHFLNYGYTF
TRBV10-3,TRBJ2-7,TRBD2,.,TGTGCCATCAGGGGCGATAGCGGGGTCTACGAGCAGTACTTC,CAIRGDSGVYEQYF
TRBV15,TRBJ2-4,.,.,TGTGCCACCAGCAGAGATGGGGGAACCAAAAACATTCAGTACTTC,CATSRDGGTKNIQYF
TRBV18,TRBJ1-4,.,once,TGTGCCAGCTCACCGCGCGGCAGTGATTATGGAAAACTGTTTTTT,CASSPRGSDYGKLFF
TRBV20-1,TRBJ2-3,TRBD2,.,TGCAGTGCAAAAGCGGGGGGGAGGATAGATACGCAGTATTTT,CSAKAGGRIDTQYF
TRBV12-3/TRBV12-4,TRBJ2-7,.,.,TGTGCCAGCACCCCCGGGACCGGTTACGAGCAGTACTTC,CASTPGTGYEQYF
TRBV28,TRBJ2-7,.,few,TGTGCCAGCAGAACAGTCGGATTTTCCTACGAGCAGTACTTC,CASRTVGFSYEQYF
TRBV15,TRBJ2-7,TRBD1,.,TGTGCCACCAGTCCCGGGACAGGGGGGACCTACGAGCAGTACTTC,CATSPGTGGTYEQYF
TRBV20-1,TRBJ1-1,TRBD1,few,TGCAGTGCTATGACAGGGAGAGTTACTGAAGCTTTCTTT,CSAMTGRVTEAFF
TRBV12-3/TRBV12-4,TRBJ1-3,.,many,TGTGCCAGCAGTTCCGGGACTAGCTCTGGAAACACCATATATTTT,CASSSGTSSGNTIYF